The clone carrying this T cell receptor (beta chain) was found a few times. Its specificity is unknown. TCR beta CDR3 regions were amplified from RNA transcripts. First-round RT-PCR targeting the TCR CDR3 was performed with the HTBI primer set. MiXCR, applied by TCRdb to the multiplex PCR reads, yields one record per CDR3 protein. This table holds about 360,000 distinct CDR3 sequences, 15% to 18% found once. In making diagnoses, clinical symptoms, serum thyroxine and TRAb, thyroid ultrasound and orbital computed tomography were all used. The data derive from a study of T cells in Graves' hyperthyroidism and ophthalmopathy. Study observations and caveats: The model's output predicted ophthalmopathy at a median of roughly 6 months prior to onset.

This CDR3 contains 17 residues. CDR1 is SGHNT and CDR2 is YYREEE in the germline V gene (reference sequence). Deletions cut 6 bases from V and 1 base from J, with 22 bases between. V and J are TRBV5-4 and TRBJ1-1; tentatively, D is TRBD1 (6 bases). The receptor comes from a woman aged 18-29 years with Graves' hyperthyroidism that later progressed to Graves' ophthalmopathy. Sequencing was carried out using blood. The CDR3 loop is CASKLSGALQSNTEAFF. The CDR3 bases are TGTGCCAGCAAATTATCGGGGGCTCTGCAATCGAACACTGAAGCTTTCTTT. The full variable domain, its missing parts supplied by reference TRBV5-4 and TRBJ1-1, is ETGVTQSPTHLIKTRGQQVTLRCSSQSGHNTVSWYQQALGQGPQFIFQYYREEENGRGNFPPRFSGLQFPNYSSELNVNALELDDSALYLCASKLSGALQSNTEAFFGQGTRLTVV.